This T cell receptor (beta chain) was captured in a study of multiple sclerosis patients with progressive multifocal leukoencephalopathy. This clone has just a few counts. Its antigen remains unidentified. This CDR3 region has 16 residues. V was clipped by 4 bases and J by 3 bases; unmatched bases: 6. Germline V CDR1 and CDR2: SGHNT, YENEEA. As to time point: more than five months of natalizumab therapy. T1 marks 6 months and T2 marks 12 months of natalizumab therapy. Generated by immunoSEQ multiplex PCR, the TCRdb table keeps only in-frame clones and is missing some. Found here are about 30,000 clones, over 85% of them singletons; the top ten hold about 1.6%. Study-wide results and limits: Before and during natalizumab, the clones expanded at PML already existed. Lower normalized Shannon entropy suggested reduced TRB diversity in most PML patients. TRBV and TRBJ usage showed no common pattern when PML developed.

This TCR was sampled from a human donor with multiple sclerosis. The material sequenced was PBMCs, taken from a patient treated with natalizumab. The gene calls are TRBV11-3 and TRBJ2-2; 9 bases line up with TRBD1. In DNA form, the CDR3 reads TGTGCCAGCAGCTCGGACAGGGGTCATTACACCGGGGAGCTGTTTTTT. It codes for CASSSDRGHYTGELFF. Drawing the rest from reference TRBV11-3 and TRBJ2-2, the complete variable domain is EAGVVQSPRYKIIEKKQPVAFWCNPISGHNTLYWYLQNLGQGPELLIRYENEEAVDDSQLPKDRFSAERLKGVDSTLKIQPAELGDSAVYLCASSSDRGHYTGELFFGEGSRLTVL.